These T cell receptor beta chains were read from a single sample in a study of T cells in Graves' hyperthyroidism and ophthalmopathy. TCRdb ran MiXCR on the multiplex PCR reads and lists one entry per CDR3 protein. The sample carries roughly 570,000 distinct CDR3 sequences, about 43% recorded once. Sequencing input: peripheral blood or thyroid tissue (not recorded which). The source is a woman younger than 30 with Graves' hyperthyroidism. The CDR3 runs from the conserved cysteine through the conserved F or W. Fields, in order: V gene, J gene, D gene, clone size, CDR3 DNA, CDR3 protein. A D gene is named only where the DNA matches it firmly. Size tells how often a clone was seen (once, few, many) or the class of an expanded clone, and some rows leave it out.

>TRBV7-2|TRBJ2-3|-|-
TGTGCCAGCAGCTTAGGGGTCACAGATACGCAGTATTTT
CASSLGVTDTQYF
>TRBV7-9|TRBJ2-1|-|many
TGTGCCAGCAGCTTACAGGGCAATGAGCAGTTCTTC
CASSLQGNEQFF
>TRBV6-1|TRBJ1-1|-|-
TGTGCCAGCAATAGTCAGGGCGGGGGGGCTGAAGCTTTCTTT
CASNSQGGGAEAFF
>TRBV27|TRBJ2-5|-|few
TGTGCCAGCAGTTTAGGGGGGGCGGACGCTAAGGAGACCCAGTACTTC
CASSLGGADAKETQYF
>TRBV29-1|TRBJ2-5|-|-
TGCAGCGTTGAAGATAGGGGAACCCTTACGGCCCAGTACTTC
CSVEDRGTLTAQYF
>TRBV24-1|TRBJ2-7|TRBD2|-
TGTGCCACCAGTGAAAGCCCTAGCGGGAGTTACGAGCAGTACTTC
CATSESPSGSYEQYF
>TRBV6-1|TRBJ1-2|-|many
TGTGCCAGCAGTGAACTGGCACCCCTTCTCCGCTACACCTTC
CASSELAPLLRYTF
>TRBV9|TRBJ1-6|TRBD1|-
TGTGCCAGCAGCGTAGGTGCCTCGAGGGGGCCTTCACCCCTCCACTTT
CASSVGASRGPSPLHF
>TRBV7-8|TRBJ1-3|-|many
TGTGCCAGCAGCCCCCGGGACTCTGGAAACACCATATATTTT
CASSPRDSGNTIYF
>TRBV15|TRBJ2-7|-|many
TGTGCCACCAGCAGCCAGGGTTTTTCGGACGAGCAGTACTTC
CATSSQGFSDEQYF
>TRBV20-1|TRBJ1-1|-|-
TGCAGTGCCAGCAGCTTAGGGGAGCTGAGGAACACTGAAGCTTTCTTT
CSASSLGELRNTEAFF
>TRBV7-2|TRBJ1-2|-|-
TGTGCCAGCAGCTTAGAAGTAGGGCAGAGGTCCTTTTTC
CASSLEVGQRSFF
>TRBV7-9|TRBJ1-1|-|-
TGTGCCAGCAGCCTACCGGGGATTATGAACACTGAAGCTTTCTTT
CASSLPGIMNTEAFF
>TRBV2|TRBJ1-1|-|few
TGTGCCAGCAGTGTCCAACCGGAAGCTTTCTTT
CASSVQPEAFF
>TRBV24-1|TRBJ2-5|-|once
TGTGCCACCAGTGCTGACAGATCCCAAGAGACCCAGTACTTC
CATSADRSQETQYF
>TRBV24-1|TRBJ2-3|-|many
TGTGCCACCAGTGCCCTAGGAGGGGGAGTAGATACGCAGTATTTT
CATSALGGGVDTQYF
>TRBV20-1|TRBJ2-1|-|few
TGCAGTGCTAGCAAGGGACAAAACAATGAGCAGTTCTTC
CSASKGQNNEQFF
>TRBV2|TRBJ1-4|-|many
TGTGCCAGCAGCCCCTCTCGAAGCGAAAAACTGTTTTTT
CASSPSRSEKLFF
>TRBV30|TRBJ2-5|-|many
TGTGCCTGGAGTGTAGGTAGCCAAGAGACCCAGTACTTC
CAWSVGSQETQYF
>TRBV15|TRBJ1-5|TRBD1|-
TGTGCCACCCGCTGGGACAGGGACTACAATCAGCCCCAGCATTTT
CATRWDRDYNQPQHF
>TRBV7-6|TRBJ1-6|TRBD1|-
TGTGCCAGCAGTCCTACAGGGGTAAATTCACCCCTCCACTTT
CASSPTGVNSPLHF
>TRBV7-9|TRBJ2-7|TRBD1|many
TGTGCCAGCAGCCTCTTTCGGGGACAGGGGGCTTACGAGCAGTACTTC
CASSLFRGQGAYEQYF
>TRBV6-4|TRBJ1-5|TRBD1|-
TGTGCCAGCAGTCCGGGACAGGGAGCCCAGCATTTT
CASSPGQGAQHF
>TRBV6-5|TRBJ2-2|-|few
TGTGCCAGCAGTCCTTCTACGGGAGCGAACGGGGAGCTGTTTTTT
CASSPSTGANGELFF
>TRBV20-1|TRBJ1-1|TRBD1|many
TGCAGTGCTCCCTTACTAGACAGGGAGGGCACTGAAGCTTTCTTT
CSAPLLDREGTEAFF
>TRBV7-8|TRBJ2-7|TRBD2|-
TGTGCCAGCAGCCTCGGACTAGCGGGAGATGCAGGGGACGAGCAGTACTTC
CASSLGLAGDAGDEQYF
>TRBV19|TRBJ2-1|-|few
TGTGCCAGTAGTATGGACTTGGCCTACAATGAGCAGTTCTTC
CASSMDLAYNEQFF
>TRBV6-4|TRBJ2-5|TRBD2|-
TGTGCCAGCAGGACTGGGGAGGGATCATTGGAGACCCAGTACTTC
CASRTGEGSLETQYF
>TRBV13|TRBJ1-4|-|-
TGTGCCAGCAGCAACGGGGATGAAAAACTGTTTTTT
CASSNGDEKLFF
>TRBV6-5|TRBJ1-1|-|many
TGTGCCAGCCACTGGGGAGCAGGAAGAATGAACACTGAAGCTTTCTTT
CASHWGAGRMNTEAFF
>TRBV10-3|TRBJ1-5|TRBD1|once
TGTGCCATCAGCGTACAGGGGACCTACGAGCATTTT
CAISVQGTYEHF
>TRBV3-1|TRBJ2-7|TRBD2|many
TGTGCCAGCAGCCAAGGGCTAGCGGGAGGGTGGGAGCAGTACTTC
CASSQGLAGGWEQYF
>TRBV7-9|TRBJ1-2|-|once
TGTGCCAGCAGCCAAGTAAGGGGCACCAATGGCTACACCTTC
CASSQVRGTNGYTF
>TRBV7-2|TRBJ1-2|TRBD1|-
TGTGCCAGGAAAGGCAAACAGGGGGACTATGGCTACACCTTC
CARKGKQGDYGYTF
>TRBV20-1|TRBJ1-4|-|-
TGCAGTGCGCACCGGGACGGGACCTACAATGAAAAACTGTTTTTT
CSAHRDGTYNEKLFF
>TRBV7-2|TRBJ2-7|-|-
TGTGCCAGCAGCTGGGGACATTATAGCTCCTACGAGCAGTACTTC
CASSWGHYSSYEQYF
>TRBV5-6|TRBJ2-2|-|-
TGTGCCAGCAGCTTGGCGGGTTTT
CASSLAGF
>TRBV7-3|TRBJ2-5|-|few
TGTGCCAGCAGCTTGAGCGGGCCAGATACGCAGTACTTC
CASSLSGPDTQYF
>TRBV29-1|TRBJ2-7|TRBD2|many
TGCAGCGTTGAGATGGGGCTAGCGGGGTCCTACGAGCAGTACTTC
CSVEMGLAGSYEQYF
>TRBV20-1|TRBJ2-1|TRBD2|-
TGCAGTGCTAAGGGACTAGCGGGAGACAATGAGCAGTTCTTC
CSAKGLAGDNEQFF
>TRBV7-9|TRBJ2-5|TRBD1|-
TGTGCCAGCAGCCTAGGGGGCAGGGAGTATGAGACCCAGTACTTC
CASSLGGREYETQYF
>TRBV10-3|TRBJ1-2|-|many
TGTGCCATCAGTGAGTCCCAGCCTCTATACGGCTACACCTTC
CAISESQPLYGYTF
>TRBV20-1|TRBJ1-4|-|-
TGCAGTGCTAGAGGGAACGGGGAAAAACTGTTTTTT
CSARGNGEKLFF
>TRBV9|TRBJ1-5|-|-
TGTGCCAGCAGCCCCCGTGTAGGATACTACCAAGAGACCCAGCATTTT
CASSPRVGYYQETQHF
>TRBV9|TRBJ1-2|-|many
TGTGCCAGCAGCGTAGGGGCGGCCCCGGATTCAACAGGGGGCTACACCTTC
CASSVGAAPDSTGGYTF
>TRBV2|TRBJ1-2|-|many
TGTGCCAACACGGCGGGGGAGGGCTATGGCTACACCTTC
CANTAGEGYGYTF
>TRBV29-1|TRBJ1-4|-|once
TGCAGCGTTCGAATACGGGGTGAAAAACTGTTTTTT
CSVRIRGEKLFF
>TRBV2|TRBJ2-3|TRBD1|-
TGTGCCAGCAGCCCGACAGGGGCCGATCGCACAGATACGCAGTATTTT
CASSPTGADRTDTQYF
>TRBV7-7|TRBJ2-5|-|-
TGTGCTAGATCGAACTGGCGGGATCAAGAGACCCAGTACTTC
CARSNWRDQETQYF
>TRBV19|TRBJ1-2|TRBD1|many
TGTGCCAGTGACCGGACAGGATGGGACTATGGCTACACCTTC
CASDRTGWDYGYTF
>TRBV12-3/TRBV12-4|TRBJ1-2|-|-
TGTGCCAGCAAAATAACAGGATTCCATGGCTACACCTTC
CASKITGFHGYTF